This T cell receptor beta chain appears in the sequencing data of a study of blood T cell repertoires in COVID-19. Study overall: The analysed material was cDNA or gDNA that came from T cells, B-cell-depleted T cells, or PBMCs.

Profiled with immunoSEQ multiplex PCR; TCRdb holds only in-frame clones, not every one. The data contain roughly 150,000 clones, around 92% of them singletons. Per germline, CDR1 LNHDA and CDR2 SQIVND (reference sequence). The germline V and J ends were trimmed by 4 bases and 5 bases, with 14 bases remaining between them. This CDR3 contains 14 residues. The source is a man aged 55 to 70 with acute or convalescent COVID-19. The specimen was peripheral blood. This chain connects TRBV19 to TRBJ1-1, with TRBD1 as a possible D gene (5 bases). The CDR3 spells CASSSLGGGTEAFF. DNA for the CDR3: TGTGCCAGTAGTAGCCTTGGGGGGGGAACTGAAGCTTTCTTT.